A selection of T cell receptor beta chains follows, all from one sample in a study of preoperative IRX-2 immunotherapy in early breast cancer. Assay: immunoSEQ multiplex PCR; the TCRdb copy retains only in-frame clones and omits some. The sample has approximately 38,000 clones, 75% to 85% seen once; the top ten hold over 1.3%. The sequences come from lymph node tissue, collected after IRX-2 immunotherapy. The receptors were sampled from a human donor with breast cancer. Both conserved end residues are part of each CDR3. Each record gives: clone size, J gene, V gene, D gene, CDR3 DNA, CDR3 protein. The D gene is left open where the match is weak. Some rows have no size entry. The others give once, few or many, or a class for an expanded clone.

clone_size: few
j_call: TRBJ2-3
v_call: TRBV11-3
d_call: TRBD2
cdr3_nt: TGTGCCAGCAGCAGAGGGACTAGCGGGGGGGCCCGCAGCACAGATACGCAGTATTTT
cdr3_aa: CASSRGTSGGARSTDTQYF

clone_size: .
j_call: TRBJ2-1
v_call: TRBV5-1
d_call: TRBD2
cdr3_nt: TGCGCCAGCAGCTTGGGTGGGGAGGGTCCCTACAATGAGCAGTTCTTC
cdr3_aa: CASSLGGEGPYNEQFF

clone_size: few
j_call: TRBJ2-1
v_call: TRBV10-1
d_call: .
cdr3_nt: TGCGCCAGCAGTCCGTCAGGGCGGAATGAGCAGTTCTTC
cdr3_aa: CASSPSGRNEQFF

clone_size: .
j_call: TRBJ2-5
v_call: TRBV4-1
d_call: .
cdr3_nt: TGCGCCAGCAGCCAAGGTACCTTGGGGGAGACCCAGTACTTC
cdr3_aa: CASSQGTLGETQYF

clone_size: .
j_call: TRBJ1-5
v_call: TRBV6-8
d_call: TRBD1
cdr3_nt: TGTGCCAGCAGTTACGCCGGGACAGCTAATCAGCCCCAGCATTTT
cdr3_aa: CASSYAGTANQPQHF

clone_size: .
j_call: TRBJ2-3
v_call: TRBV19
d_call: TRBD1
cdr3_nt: TGTGCCAGCCGAACCGGGACAGGGACTTATACGCAGTATTTT
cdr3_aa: CASRTGTGTYTQYF

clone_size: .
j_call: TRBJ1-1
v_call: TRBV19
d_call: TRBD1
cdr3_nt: TGTGCCAGTGCCGGGACAGGGGGCACTGAAGCTTTCTTT
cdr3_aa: CASAGTGGTEAFF

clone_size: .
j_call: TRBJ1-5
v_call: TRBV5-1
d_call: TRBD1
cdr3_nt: TGCGCCAGCAGCATTGGGACAGGTCTCAATCAGCCCCAGCATTTT
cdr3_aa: CASSIGTGLNQPQHF

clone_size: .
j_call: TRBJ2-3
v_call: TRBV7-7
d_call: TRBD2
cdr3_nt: TGTGCCAGCAGCGCCCTAACTAGCGGGAGGAGAACTAGCACAGATACGCAGTATTTT
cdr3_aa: CASSALTSGRRTSTDTQYF

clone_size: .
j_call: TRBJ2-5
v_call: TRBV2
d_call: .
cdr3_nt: TGTGCCAGCAGTGTATCTCAAGAGACCCAGTACTTC
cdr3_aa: CASSVSQETQYF

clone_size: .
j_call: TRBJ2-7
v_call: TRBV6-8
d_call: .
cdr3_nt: TGTGCCAGCAGTTACTCCCCAGACAGGTACGAGCAGTACTTC
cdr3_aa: CASSYSPDRYEQYF

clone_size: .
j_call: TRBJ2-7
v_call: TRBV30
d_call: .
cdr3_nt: TGTGCCTGGAAGGGGACCATACCGTCCTCCTACGAGCAGTACTTC
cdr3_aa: CAWKGTIPSSYEQYF

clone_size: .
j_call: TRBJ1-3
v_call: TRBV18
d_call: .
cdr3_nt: TGTGCCAGCTCACCCGGAAGGTATTACTCTGGAAACACCATATATTTT
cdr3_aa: CASSPGRYYSGNTIYF

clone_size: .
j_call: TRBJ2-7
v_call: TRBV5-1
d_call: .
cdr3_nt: TGCGCCAGCAGCTTGAGCCCCGACTCCTACGAGCAGTACTTC
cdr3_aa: CASSLSPDSYEQYF

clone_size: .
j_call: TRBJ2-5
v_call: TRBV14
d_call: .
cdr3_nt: TGTGCCAGCAGTTACCAACAAGGCCCCTCAGAGACCCAGTACTTC
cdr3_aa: CASSYQQGPSETQYF

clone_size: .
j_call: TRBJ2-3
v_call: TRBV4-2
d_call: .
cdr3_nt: TGTGCCAGCAGCCCCGAAGAGTTCGGGACAGATACGCAGTATTTT
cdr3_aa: CASSPEEFGTDTQYF

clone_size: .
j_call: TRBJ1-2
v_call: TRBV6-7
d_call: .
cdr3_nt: TGTGCCAGCAGCGGGGAACATGGCTACACCTTC
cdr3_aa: CASSGEHGYTF

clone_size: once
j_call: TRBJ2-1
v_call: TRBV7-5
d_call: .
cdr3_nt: TGTGCCAGCAGCCTACTAGCGGGGGGCCTAAATGAGCAGTTCTTC
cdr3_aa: CASSLLAGGLNEQFF

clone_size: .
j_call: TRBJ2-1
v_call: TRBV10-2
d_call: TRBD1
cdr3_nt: TGCGCCAGCAGTGTAACCGGGACAGGGCCCAATGAGCAGTTCTTC
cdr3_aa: CASSVTGTGPNEQFF

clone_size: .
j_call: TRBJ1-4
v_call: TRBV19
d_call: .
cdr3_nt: TGTGCCAGTACAACGGGTAGCACTAATGAAAAACTGTTTTTT
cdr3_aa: CASTTGSTNEKLFF

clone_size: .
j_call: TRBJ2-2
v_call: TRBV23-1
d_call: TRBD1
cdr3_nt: TGCGCCAGCAGCCCTGGATGGGGACAGGAAAAGCTGTTTTTT
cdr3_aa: CASSPGWGQEKLFF

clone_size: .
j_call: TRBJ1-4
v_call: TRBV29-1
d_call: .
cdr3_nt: TGCAGCGCCGGGACGACGGATGAAAAACTGTTTTTT
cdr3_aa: CSAGTTDEKLFF

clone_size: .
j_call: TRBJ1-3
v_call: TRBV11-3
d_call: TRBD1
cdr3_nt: TGTGCCAGCAGCCCCAGGACAGGGGGGAACGGAAACACCATATATTTT
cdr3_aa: CASSPRTGGNGNTIYF

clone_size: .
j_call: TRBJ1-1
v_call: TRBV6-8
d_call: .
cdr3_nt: TGTGCCAGCACCTCGGGGCCACTGGGGACTGAAGCTTTCTTT
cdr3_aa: CASTSGPLGTEAFF

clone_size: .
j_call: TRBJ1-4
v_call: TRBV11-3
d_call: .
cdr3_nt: TGTGCCAGCAGCTTGGAAAGGGCTGTCGAAAAACTGTTTTTT
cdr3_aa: CASSLERAVEKLFF

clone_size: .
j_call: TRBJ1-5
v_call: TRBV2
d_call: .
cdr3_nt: TGTGCCAGCAGTGAAGCGCTTGAGGATCAGCCCCAGCATTTT
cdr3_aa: CASSEALEDQPQHF

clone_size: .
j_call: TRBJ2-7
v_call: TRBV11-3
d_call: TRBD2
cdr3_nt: TGTGCCAGCAGTTTTAGCGGGGGGATCTACGAGCAGTACTTC
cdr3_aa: CASSFSGGIYEQYF

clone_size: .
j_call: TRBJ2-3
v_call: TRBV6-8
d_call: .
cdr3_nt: TGTGCCAGCAGTCGTTTAGGGGCAAGCACAGATACGCAGTATTTT
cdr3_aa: CASSRLGASTDTQYF

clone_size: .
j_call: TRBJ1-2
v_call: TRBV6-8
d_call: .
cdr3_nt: TGTGCCAGCAGTTTAAGTCTGTGGGGTAACTATGGCTACACCTTC
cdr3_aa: CASSLSLWGNYGYTF

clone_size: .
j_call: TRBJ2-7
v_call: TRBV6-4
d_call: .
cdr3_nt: TGTGCCAGCAGTAACCGCTACGAGCAGTACTTC
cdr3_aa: CASSNRYEQYF

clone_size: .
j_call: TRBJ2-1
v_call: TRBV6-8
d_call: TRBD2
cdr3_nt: TGTGCCAGCAGTTTACTAGCGGGGGGGGACTCCTACAATGAGCAGTTCTTC
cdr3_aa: CASSLLAGGDSYNEQFF

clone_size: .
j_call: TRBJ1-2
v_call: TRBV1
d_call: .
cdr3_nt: TGCGCCAGCAGCCGGGGGGGCGACTATCTGAACTATGGCTATACCTTC
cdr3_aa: CASSRGGDYLNYGYTF

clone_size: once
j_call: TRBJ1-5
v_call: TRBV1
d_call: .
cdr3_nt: TGCGCCAGCAGCTTATCAAGAAGGGGACTTTATAGCAATCAGCCCCAGCATTTT
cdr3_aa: CASSLSRRGLYSNQPQHF

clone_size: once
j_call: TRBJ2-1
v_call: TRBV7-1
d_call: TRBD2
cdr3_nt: TGTGCCAGCAGCCCCGTGGCTAGCGGGGTCAATGAGCAGTTCTTC
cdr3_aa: CASSPVASGVNEQFF

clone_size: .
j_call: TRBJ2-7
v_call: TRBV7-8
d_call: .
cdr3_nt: TGTGCCAGCAGGGTGTCCCCTCGAGACGAGCAGTACTTC
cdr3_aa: CASRVSPRDEQYF

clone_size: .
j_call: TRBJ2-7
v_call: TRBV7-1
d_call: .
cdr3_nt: TGTGCCAGCAGCTTAACCTACGACGGCGAGCAGTACTTC
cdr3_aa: CASSLTYDGEQYF

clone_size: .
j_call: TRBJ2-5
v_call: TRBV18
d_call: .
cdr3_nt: TGTGCCAGCTCACCACCGACTAAAGAGACCCAGTACTTC
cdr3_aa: CASSPPTKETQYF

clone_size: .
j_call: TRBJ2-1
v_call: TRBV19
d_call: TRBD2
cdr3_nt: TGTGCCAGTAGTCTCGAGCGGGGGCGGCATTACGAGCAGTTCTTC
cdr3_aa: CASSLERGRHYEQFF

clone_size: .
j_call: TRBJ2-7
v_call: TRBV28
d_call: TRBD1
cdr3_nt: TGTGCCAGCAGTTCAGGAGACAGGGGGCAGGACGAGCAGTACTTC
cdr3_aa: CASSSGDRGQDEQYF

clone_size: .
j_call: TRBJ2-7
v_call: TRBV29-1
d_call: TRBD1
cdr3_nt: TGCAGCGCGAGGGACAGGGGGCGTCAGGACGAGCAGTACTTC
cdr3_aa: CSARDRGRQDEQYF

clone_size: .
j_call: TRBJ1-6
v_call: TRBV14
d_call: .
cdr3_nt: TGTGCCAGCAGCCAGAATCAGGGGCCTAATTCACCCCTCCACTTT
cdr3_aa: CASSQNQGPNSPLHF

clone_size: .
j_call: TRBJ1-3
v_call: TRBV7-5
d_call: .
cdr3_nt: TGTGCCAGCAGCTTTGGGACCTCTGGAAACACCATATATTTT
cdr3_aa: CASSFGTSGNTIYF

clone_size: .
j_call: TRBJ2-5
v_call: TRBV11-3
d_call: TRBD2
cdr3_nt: TGTGCCAGCAGCCCCGGGACTAGCTGGGAGACCCAGTACTTC
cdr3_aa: CASSPGTSWETQYF

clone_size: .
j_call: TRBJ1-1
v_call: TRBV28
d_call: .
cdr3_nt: TGTGCCAGCAGCGGGGCAGACCTTGAAGCTTTCTTT
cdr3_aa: CASSGADLEAFF

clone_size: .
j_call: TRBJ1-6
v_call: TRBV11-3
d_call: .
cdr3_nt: TGTGCCAGCAGCCCAGAGTGGGGGGGGTCGTCCTATAATTCACCCCTCCACTTT
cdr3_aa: CASSPEWGGSSYNSPLHF

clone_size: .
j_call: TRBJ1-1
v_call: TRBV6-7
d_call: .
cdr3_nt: TGTGCCAGCAGTAGGAGCAGAACGAACACTGAAGCTTTCTTT
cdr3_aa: CASSRSRTNTEAFF